What follows are 10 T cell receptor beta chains derived from one specimen sequenced in a study of blood T cell repertoires in COVID-19. Some clones are missing from TCRdb's copy, which holds only in-frame ones; the method was immunoSEQ multiplex PCR. The data contain around 200,000 clones, roughly nine tenths of them singletons. Sequencing was carried out using PBMCs or T cells enriched from blood (not recorded which). These receptors came from a woman in her twenties or thirties who had recovered from COVID-19.

J is TRBJ1-2 and V is TRBV19; D not certain. This CDR3 has 14 residues. Germline lookup yields CDR1 LNHDA and CDR2 SQIVND (reference sequence). With 7 bases removed from V and 2 bases from J, the gap between germline ends came to 14 bases. The CDR3 nucleotides read TGTGCCAGTAAGCAGAGCCGGGGAAACTATGGCTACACCTTC. Translating it yields CASKQSRGNYGYTF.

The rearrangement links TRBV5-6 to TRBJ2-7, with D possibly TRBD1 on 6 matching bases. Between the trimmed V and J ends, which lost 4 bases and 2 bases, there was a span of 19 bases. Germline V gene sequence: CDR1 SGHDT, CDR2 YYEEEE. The CDR3 contains 16 residues. Here the CDR3 reads CASSPIFNRDPYEQYF. Written as DNA, the CDR3 is TGTGCCAGCAGCCCAATTTTTAACAGGGATCCCTACGAGCAGTACTTC. The whole variable domain, remainder taken from reference TRBV5-6 and TRBJ2-7, is DAGVTQSPTHLIKTRGQQVTLRCSPKSGHDTVSWYQQALGQGPQFIFQYYEEEERQRGNFPDRFSGHQFPNYSSELNVNALLLGDSALYLCASSPIFNRDPYEQYFGPGTRLTVT.

V usage is TRBV6-1 and J usage is TRBJ1-6, with 7 bases lining up with TRBD1. Germline CDR1 is MNHNS and CDR2 is SASEGT. Unmatched junction bases numbered 8, after V lost 2 bases and J lost 10 bases. The CDR3 extends over 15 amino acids. The CDR3 loop is CASSESTTGMSPLHF. In DNA form, the CDR3 reads TGTGCCAGCAGTGAATCGACGACAGGGATGTCACCCCTCCACTTT.

V and J are TRBV5-6 and TRBJ1-6, with 8 bases matching TRBD1. The V segment lost 5 bases and the J segment 9 bases; nucleotides outside the gene matches: 7. CDR3 length equals 14 residues. The germline gives CDR1 SGHDT, CDR2 YYEEEE. This CDR3 is CASRFYGTGSPLHF. CDR3 DNA: TGTGCCAGCAGGTTCTATGGGACAGGTTCACCCCTCCACTTT.

The CDR3 is CASSLIQRRDIEQYF. Here the CDR3 DNA reads TGTGCCAGCAGCCTGATACAACGCCGGGATATCGAGCAGTACTTC. The V and J genes are TRBV5-6 and TRBJ2-7; maybe TRBD2 (5 bases). The CDR3 extends over 15 amino acids. V lost 4 bases and J 6 bases, leaving 20 bases between the germline ends. Germline CDR1 SGHDT, CDR2 YYEEEE.

The genes are TRBV27 and TRBJ2-5, with D possibly being TRBD2 (6 bases). Trimming pared 5 bases from V and 5 bases from J, leaving 12 bases between. The CDR3 length is 13 residues. CDR1 and CDR2 (germline): MNHEY, SMNVEV (reference sequence). The CDR3 bases are TGTGCCAGCAGTGTCTGGGCGGGGGAGACCCAGTACTTC. Translated: CASSVWAGETQYF.

The chain combines TRBV29-1 with TRBJ2-1; TRBD2 aligns across 7 bases. The ends lost 8 bases at V and 7 bases at J; junction bases unmatched: 14. Germline assignment: CDR1 SQVTM and CDR2 ANQGSEA. This CDR3 has 14 amino acids. The CDR3 reads CSQRAGRDGNEQFF. Written as DNA, the CDR3 is TGCAGCCAAAGGGCAGGGAGGGATGGGAATGAGCAGTTCTTC.

The V call is TRBV2, the J call TRBJ2-3, with D possibly being TRBD2 (5 bases). Trimming shortened V by 0 bases and J by 2 bases, and 9 bases separated the two germline ends. The CDR3 contains 15 residues. The germline gives CDR1 SNHLY, CDR2 FYNNEI. CDR3 sequence reads: CASSEAGLNTDTQYF. The CDR3 coding sequence is TGTGCCAGCAGTGAAGCCGGACTTAACACAGATACGCAGTATTTT.

This rearrangement joins TRBV7-6 to TRBJ2-3; D call uncertain. CDR3 size: 14 residues. Germline values: CDR1 SGHVS, CDR2 FNYEAQ. V lost 3 bases and J lost 0, with 7 bases in between. CDR3 in DNA: TGTGCCAGCAGCTTCCGTACTAGCACAGATACGCAGTATTTT. This sequence encodes CASSFRTSTDTQYF.

The chain joins TRBV11-1 to TRBJ1-1, with 9 bases lining up with TRBD1. This CDR3 has 18 amino acids. Germline V lookup: CDR1 SGHAT, CDR2 FQDESV (reference sequence). V trimming: 0 bases; J trimming: 3 bases; junction bases outside the gene matches: 11. The CDR3 nucleotides are TGTGCCAGCAGCTTAGCGGGGGACAGGGAAGGTACGGACACTGAAGCTTTCTTT. Its protein product is CASSLAGDREGTDTEAFF.